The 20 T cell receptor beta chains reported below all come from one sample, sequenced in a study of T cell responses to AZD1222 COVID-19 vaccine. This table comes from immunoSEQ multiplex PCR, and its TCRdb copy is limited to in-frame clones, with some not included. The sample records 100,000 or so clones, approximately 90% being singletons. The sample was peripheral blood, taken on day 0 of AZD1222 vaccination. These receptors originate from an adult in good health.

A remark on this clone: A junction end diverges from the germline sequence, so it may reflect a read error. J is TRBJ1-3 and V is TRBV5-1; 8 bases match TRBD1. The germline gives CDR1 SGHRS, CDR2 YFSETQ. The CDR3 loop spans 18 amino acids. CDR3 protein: CASKRSTGTGSSGNTIYF. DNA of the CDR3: TGTGCCAGCAAGAGGTCTACCGGGACAGGCTCCTCTGGAAACACCATATATTTT.

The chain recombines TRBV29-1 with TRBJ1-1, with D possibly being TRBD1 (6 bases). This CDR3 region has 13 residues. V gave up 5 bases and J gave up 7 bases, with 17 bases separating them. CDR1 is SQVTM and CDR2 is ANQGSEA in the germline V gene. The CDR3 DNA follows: TGCAGCGTTAGGGGGTTTGGAGGAGATGAAGCTTTCTTT. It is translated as CSVRGFGGDEAFF.

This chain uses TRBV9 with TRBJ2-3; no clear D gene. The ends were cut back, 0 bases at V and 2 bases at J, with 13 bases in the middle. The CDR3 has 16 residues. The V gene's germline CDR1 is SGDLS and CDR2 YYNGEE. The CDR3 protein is CASSVEANPDTDTQYF. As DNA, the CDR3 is TGTGCCAGCAGCGTAGAGGCGAACCCTGACACAGATACGCAGTATTTT.

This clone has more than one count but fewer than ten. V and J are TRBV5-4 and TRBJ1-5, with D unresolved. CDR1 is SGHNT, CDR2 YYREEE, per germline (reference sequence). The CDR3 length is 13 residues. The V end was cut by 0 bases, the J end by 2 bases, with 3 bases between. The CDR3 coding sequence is TGTGCCAGCAGCTTGGCCGGCAATCAGCCCCAGCATTTT. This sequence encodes CASSLAGNQPQHF.

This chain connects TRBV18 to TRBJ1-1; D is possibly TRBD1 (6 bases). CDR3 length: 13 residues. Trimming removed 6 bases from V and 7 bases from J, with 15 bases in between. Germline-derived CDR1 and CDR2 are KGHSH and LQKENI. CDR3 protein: CASSRQEGVEAFF. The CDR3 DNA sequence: TGTGCCAGCTCCCGACAGGAGGGTGTTGAAGCTTTCTTT.

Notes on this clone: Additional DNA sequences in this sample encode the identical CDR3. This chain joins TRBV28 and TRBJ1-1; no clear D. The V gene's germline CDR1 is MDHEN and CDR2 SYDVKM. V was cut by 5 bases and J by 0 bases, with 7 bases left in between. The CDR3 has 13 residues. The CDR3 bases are TGTGCCAGCAGTCCGTCGATGAACACTGAAGCTTTCTTT. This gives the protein CASSPSMNTEAFF.

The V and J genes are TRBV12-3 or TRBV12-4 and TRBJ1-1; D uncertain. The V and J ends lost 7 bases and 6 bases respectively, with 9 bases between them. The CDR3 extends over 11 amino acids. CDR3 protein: CASTSLSEAFF. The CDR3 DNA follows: TGTGCCAGCACTTCCTTGTCTGAAGCTTTCTTT.

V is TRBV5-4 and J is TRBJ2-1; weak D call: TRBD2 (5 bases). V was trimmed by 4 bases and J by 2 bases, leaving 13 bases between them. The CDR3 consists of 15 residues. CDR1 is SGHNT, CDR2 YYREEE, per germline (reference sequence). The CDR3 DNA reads TGTGCCAGCAGCCCTGAGGAGGCACCCTACAATGAGCAGTTCTTC. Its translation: CASSPEEAPYNEQFF. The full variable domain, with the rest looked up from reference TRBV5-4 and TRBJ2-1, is ETGVTQSPTHLIKTRGQQVTLRCSSQSGHNTVSWYQQALGQGPQFIFQYYREEENGRGNFPPRFSGLQFPNYSSELNVNALELDDSALYLCASSPEEAPYNEQFFGPGTRLTVL.

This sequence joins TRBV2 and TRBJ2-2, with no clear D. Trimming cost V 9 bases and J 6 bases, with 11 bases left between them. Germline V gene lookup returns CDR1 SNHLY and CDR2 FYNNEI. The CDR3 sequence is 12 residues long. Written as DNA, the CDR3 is TGTGCCAGTGCCCCTTCGGCCGGGGAGCTGTTTTTT. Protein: CASAPSAGELFF. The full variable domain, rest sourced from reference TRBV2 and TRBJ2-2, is EPEVTQTPSHQVTQMGQEVILRCVPISNHLYFYWYRQILGQKVEFLVSFYNNEISEKSEIFDDQFSVERPDGSNFTLKIRSTKLEDSAMYFCASAPSAGELFFGEGSRLTVL.

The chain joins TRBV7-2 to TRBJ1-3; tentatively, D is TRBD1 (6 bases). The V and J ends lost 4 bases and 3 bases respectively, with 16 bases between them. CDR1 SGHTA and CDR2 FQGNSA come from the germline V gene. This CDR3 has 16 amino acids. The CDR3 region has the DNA TGTGCCAGCAGCTCCCAACGGGGGCTTCTTGGAAACACCATATATTTT. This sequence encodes CASSSQRGLLGNTIYF.

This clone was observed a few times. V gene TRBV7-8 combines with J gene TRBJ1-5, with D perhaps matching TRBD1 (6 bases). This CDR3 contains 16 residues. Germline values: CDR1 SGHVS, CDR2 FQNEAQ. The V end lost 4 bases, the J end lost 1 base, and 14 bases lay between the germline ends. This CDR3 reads CASSSEGERSNQPQHF. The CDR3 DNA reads TGTGCCAGCAGCTCAGAGGGGGAACGGAGCAATCAGCCCCAGCATTTT.

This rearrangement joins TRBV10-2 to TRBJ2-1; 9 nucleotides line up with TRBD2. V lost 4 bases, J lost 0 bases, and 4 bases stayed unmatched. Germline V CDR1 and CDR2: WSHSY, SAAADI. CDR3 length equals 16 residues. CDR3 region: CASSAGAGGSYNEQFF. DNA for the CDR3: TGCGCCAGCAGTGCAGGAGCGGGGGGCTCCTACAATGAGCAGTTCTTC.

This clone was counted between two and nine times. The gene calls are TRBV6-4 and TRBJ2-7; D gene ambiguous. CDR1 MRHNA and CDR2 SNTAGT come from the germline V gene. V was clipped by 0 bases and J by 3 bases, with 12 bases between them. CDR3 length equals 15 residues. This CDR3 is CASSDSNKADYEQYF. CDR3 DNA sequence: TGTGCCAGCAGTGACTCTAACAAAGCAGACTACGAGCAGTACTTC.

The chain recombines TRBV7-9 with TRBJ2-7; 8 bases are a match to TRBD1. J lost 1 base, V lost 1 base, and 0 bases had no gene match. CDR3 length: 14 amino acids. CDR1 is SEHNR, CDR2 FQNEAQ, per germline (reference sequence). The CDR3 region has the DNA TGTGCCAGCAGCTTAGGGACAGGGTCCTACGAGCAGTACTTC. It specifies CASSLGTGSYEQYF.

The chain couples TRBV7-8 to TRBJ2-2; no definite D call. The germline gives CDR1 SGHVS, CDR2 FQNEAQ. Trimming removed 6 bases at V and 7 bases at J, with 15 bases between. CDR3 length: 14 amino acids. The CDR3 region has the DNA TGTGCCAGCAGTCCCCGACCGGGTGGCGGGGAGCTGTTTTTT. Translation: CASSPRPGGGELFF.

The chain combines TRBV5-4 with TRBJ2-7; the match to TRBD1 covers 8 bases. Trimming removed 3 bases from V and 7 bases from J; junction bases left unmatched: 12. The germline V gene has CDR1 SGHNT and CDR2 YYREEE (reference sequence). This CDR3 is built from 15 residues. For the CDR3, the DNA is TGTGCCAGCAGCTCAGGACAGGGCCTACGAAGGGAGCAGTACTTC. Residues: CASSSGQGLRREQYF.

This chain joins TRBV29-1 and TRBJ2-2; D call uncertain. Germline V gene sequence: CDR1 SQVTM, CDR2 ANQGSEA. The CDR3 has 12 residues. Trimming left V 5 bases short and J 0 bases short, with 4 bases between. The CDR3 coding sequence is TGCAGCGTTCGCTCGAACACCGGGGAGCTGTTTTTT. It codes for CSVRSNTGELFF.

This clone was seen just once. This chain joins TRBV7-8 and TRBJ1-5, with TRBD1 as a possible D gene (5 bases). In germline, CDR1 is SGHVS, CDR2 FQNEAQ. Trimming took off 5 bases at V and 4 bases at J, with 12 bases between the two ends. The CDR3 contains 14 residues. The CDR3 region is CASSVRDGNQPQHF. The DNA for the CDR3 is TGTGCCAGCAGCGTCCGGGACGGTAATCAGCCCCAGCATTTT.

CDR3 nucleotide sequence: TGTGCCAGCAGCTGGGGCAGGGGACTTTATAGCAATCAGCCCCAGCATTTT. It is translated as CASSWGRGLYSNQPQHF. The rearrangement links TRBV7-9 to TRBJ1-5, with D perhaps TRBD1 (6 bases). Looked up from germline, CDR1 is SEHNR and CDR2 is FQNEAQ (reference sequence). The CDR3 runs to 17 residues. With 4 bases removed from V and 0 bases from J, the gap between germline ends came to 16 bases.

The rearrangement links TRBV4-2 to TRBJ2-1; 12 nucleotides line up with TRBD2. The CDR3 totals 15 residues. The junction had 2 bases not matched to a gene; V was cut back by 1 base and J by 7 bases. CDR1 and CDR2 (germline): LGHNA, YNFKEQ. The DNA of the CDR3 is TGTGCCAGCAGCCAAGGACTAGCGGGGGATAATGAGCAGTTCTTC. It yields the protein CASSQGLAGDNEQFF.